The TCR beta chain under discussion was sequenced for a study of cytomegalovirus exposure and HLA in healthy donors. Whole-study results and caveats: On later analysis, the bulk of CMV-associated TCR beta chains appeared to be HLA-restricted.

The primer mix had 60 Vbeta and 13 Jbeta primers. Assay used: immunoSEQ multiplex PCR; TCRdb lists only in-frame clones, some missing. The data contain more than 100,000 clones, around 72% of them singletons. With respect to this clone: Its antigen is as yet unknown.

This receptor was taken from a woman aged 40 to 50 in good health and CMV-seropositive. Sequenced material: PBMCs.

DNA of the CDR3: TGTGCCAGCAGCCTATACCGACAGATTCAAGAGACCCAGTACTTC. Amino acid sequence: CASSLYRQIQETQYF. The rearrangement joins TRBV5-4 to TRBJ2-5; tentatively, D is TRBD1 (5 bases). V dropped 4 bases and J dropped 2 bases, with 15 bases sitting between them. Germline loops: CDR1 SGHNT, CDR2 YYREEE (reference sequence). The CDR3 is made up of 15 amino acids.